A selection of T cell receptor beta chains follows, all from one sample in a study of blood T cell repertoires in COVID-19. Profiled with immunoSEQ multiplex PCR; TCRdb holds only in-frame clones, not every one. The sample yields 280,000 or so clones, roughly 85% seen once. Sequenced sample: PBMCs or T cells enriched from blood (not recorded which). The receptors originated from a woman aged 40 to 50 who had recovered from COVID-19. Both conserved end residues are part of each CDR3. The D gene is left open where the match is weak. The size of a clone is reported for some rows only, either as once, few or many, or as a class for expanded clones.

clone size	D gene	V gene	J gene	CDR3 protein	CDR3 DNA
NA	TRBD1	TRBV5-1	TRBJ1-6	CASRRTGGDSPLHF	TGCGCCAGCAGGCGTACAGGGGGGGATTCACCCCTCCACTTT
NA	NA	TRBV3-1/TRBV3-2	TRBJ1-3	CASSHESGIRQKLSGNTIYF	TGTGCCAGCAGTCACGAATCAGGGATCCGACAGAAACTCTCTGGAAACACCATATATTTT
NA	NA	TRBV30	TRBJ1-3	CAWSPGLHPSGNTIYF	TGTGCCTGGAGCCCGGGACTGCACCCTTCTGGAAACACCATATATTTT
NA	TRBD2	TRBV6-5	TRBJ2-1	CASSYGRVYNEQFF	TGTGCCAGCAGTTATGGGAGGGTTTACAATGAGCAGTTCTTC
NA	TRBD1	TRBV28	TRBJ1-6	CASSRQGPGNSPLHF	TGTGCCAGCAGCCGACAGGGTCCGGGGAATTCACCCCTCCACTTT
few	TRBD2	TRBV20-1	TRBJ2-7	CSASRVGGYEQYF	TGCAGTGCTAGTCGGGTCGGGGGGTACGAGCAGTACTTC
NA	TRBD1	TRBV14	TRBJ2-3	CASSLGQGGLDTQYF	TGTGCCAGCAGCCTCGGACAGGGGGGTTTGGATACGCAGTATTTT
NA	NA	TRBV5-8	TRBJ1-1	CASSLGHLGNTEAFF	TGTGCCAGCAGCCTCGGACATCTTGGCAACACTGAAGCTTTCTTT
few	TRBD1	TRBV19	TRBJ2-3	CASSLRTGLSTDTQYF	TGTGCCAGTAGTTTACGGACAGGCCTGAGCACAGATACGCAGTATTTT
NA	NA	TRBV28	TRBJ1-1	CASSLIVRGPPDEAFF	TGTGCCAGCAGTTTAATTGTTCGGGGTCCGCCAGATGAAGCTTTCTTT
NA	NA	TRBV9	TRBJ1-1	CASSVVGPTDSRLNTEAFF	TGTGCCAGCAGCGTGGTCGGGCCGACGGACAGCCGCTTGAACACTGAAGCTTTCTTT
NA	TRBD2	TRBV7-9	TRBJ2-7	CASSPSTSGRPKQYF	TGTGCCAGCAGCCCGTCGACTAGCGGGAGACCGAAACAGTACTTC
NA	TRBD1	TRBV7-9	TRBJ2-5	CASSLGDRDQETQYF	TGTGCCAGCAGCTTAGGGGACAGGGATCAAGAGACCCAGTACTTC
NA	NA	TRBV15	TRBJ2-7	CATSREGGGNSYEQYF	TGTGCCACCAGCAGAGAAGGAGGCGGGAACTCCTACGAGCAGTACTTC
NA	TRBD1	TRBV18	TRBJ2-1	CASSPPVRGQGRNEQFF	TGTGCCAGCTCACCACCGGTTAGGGGACAGGGCCGAAATGAGCAGTTCTTC
NA	TRBD1	TRBV11-1	TRBJ2-7	CASSFTGQSSYEQYF	TGTGCCAGCAGCTTTACGGGACAGAGCTCCTACGAGCAGTACTTC
NA	NA	TRBV7-2	TRBJ2-1	CASSTRVGEQFF	TGTGCCAGCAGCACTAGAGTTGGGGAGCAGTTCTTC
NA	NA	TRBV21-1	TRBJ1-2	CASSKDAAGGSGPPQGYGYTF	TGTGCCAGCAGCAAAGATGCGGCAGGAGGTTCGGGTCCGCCGCAAGGCTATGGCTACACCTTC
NA	NA	TRBV24-1	TRBJ2-3	CATSDPSQGQPDTQYF	TGTGCCACCAGTGACCCGTCCCAAGGACAGCCAGATACGCAGTATTTT
NA	TRBD1	TRBV5-1	TRBJ1-6	CASSRDRAESPLHF	TGCGCCAGCAGCAGGGACAGGGCAGAGTCACCCCTCCACTTT
NA	NA	TRBV5-8	TRBJ2-7	CASSLGRRYEQYF	TGTGCCAGCAGCTTGGGTCGGAGATACGAGCAGTACTTC
NA	TRBD1	TRBV7-8	TRBJ2-1	CASSIPQPGQGNNEQFF	TGTGCCAGCAGCATACCACAACCGGGACAGGGCAACAATGAGCAGTTCTTC
NA	TRBD2	TRBV6-5	TRBJ2-2	CASSSRTSGLGELFF	TGTGCCAGCAGTTCCCGGACTAGCGGTTTGGGGGAGCTGTTTTTT
NA	NA	TRBV28	TRBJ1-5	CASTRQGNQPQHF	TGTGCCAGCACCCGGCAGGGCAATCAGCCCCAGCATTTT
NA	NA	TRBV7-9	TRBJ2-3	CASSPLETGHGDTQYF	TGTGCCAGCAGCCCCCTAGAGACAGGTCACGGAGATACGCAGTATTTT
once	TRBD1	TRBV10-1	TRBJ2-3	CASSGRTGSDTQYF	TGCGCCAGCAGTGGCAGGACAGGGTCAGATACGCAGTATTTT
NA	NA	TRBV6-6	TRBJ2-1	CASQGGYNEQFF	TGTGCCAGCCAGGGCGGTTACAATGAGCAGTTCTTC
NA	NA	TRBV7-9	TRBJ2-1	CASSLGLAYNNEQFF	TGTGCCAGCAGCTTGGGTCTAGCGTATAACAATGAGCAGTTCTTC
NA	TRBD1	TRBV11-2	TRBJ1-1	CASSLIPGQGDTEAFF	TGTGCCAGCAGCTTAATCCCGGGACAGGGAGACACTGAAGCTTTCTTT
once	NA	TRBV4-1	TRBJ1-3	CASSPETGGNTIYF	TGCGCCAGCAGCCCCGAAACCGGTGGAAACACCATATATTTT
NA	TRBD1	TRBV7-2	TRBJ1-5	CASSPQGQGTAQPQHF	TGTGCCAGCAGCCCCCAGGGACAGGGGACCGCTCAGCCCCAGCATTTT
NA	NA	TRBV5-6	TRBJ2-2	CASSLAGHNTGELFF	TGTGCCAGCAGCTTAGCGGGACACAACACCGGGGAGCTGTTTTTT
once	NA	TRBV28	TRBJ2-7	CASSFSHPGSYEQYF	TGTGCCAGCAGTTTCTCCCACCCGGGATCCTACGAGCAGTACTTC